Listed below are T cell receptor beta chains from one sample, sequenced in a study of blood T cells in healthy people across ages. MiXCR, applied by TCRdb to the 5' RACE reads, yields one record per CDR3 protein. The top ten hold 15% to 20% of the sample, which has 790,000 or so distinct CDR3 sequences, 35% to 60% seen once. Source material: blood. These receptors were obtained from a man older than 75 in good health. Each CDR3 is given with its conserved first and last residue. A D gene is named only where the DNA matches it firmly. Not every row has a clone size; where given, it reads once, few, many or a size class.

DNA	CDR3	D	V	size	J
TGCAGTGCTAGCCCTCCGACAGGGTTCGGGGAGACCCAGTACTTC	CSASPPTGFGETQYF	TRBD1	TRBV20-1	many	TRBJ2-5
TGTGCCAGCAGTGCCCAGGCAGGGGATCAGCCCCAGCATTTT	CASSAQAGDQPQHF	-	TRBV12-3/TRBV12-4	many	TRBJ1-5
TGTGCCAGCAGCCGACTAGCGGGACGGGAGACCCAGTACTTC	CASSRLAGRETQYF	TRBD2	TRBV7-2	few	TRBJ2-5
TGCAGTGCTAGAGGACTAGTGCCCGAGTCCTCCTACAATGAGCAGTACTTC	CSARGLVPESSYNEQYF	-	TRBV20-1	-	TRBJ2-7
TGTGCCAGCGGAGTAGGGACGGCGTTTAGGGAGCAGTACTTC	CASGVGTAFREQYF	-	TRBV28	-	TRBJ2-7
TGCGCCAGCAGCTTCGGGGGGACCTCGAACACCAGGGAGCTGTTTTTT	CASSFGGTSNTRELFF	TRBD2	TRBV5-1	-	TRBJ2-2
TGTGCCAGCAGCCAAGTGGGGGAACGACTGCGGTACTTC	CASSQVGERLRYF	-	TRBV4-2	-	TRBJ2-7
TGTGCCAGCAGTCCCTTATGGGACAACGAGCAGTTCTTC	CASSPLWDNEQFF	-	TRBV6-5	-	TRBJ2-1
TGTGCCAGCAGCGAGGGACAGGAGTCCAATGAGCAGTTCTTC	CASSEGQESNEQFF	TRBD1	TRBV7-8	-	TRBJ2-1
TGCGCCAGCAACCCAGGGACTAGCTTCAATGAGCAGTTCTTC	CASNPGTSFNEQFF	TRBD2	TRBV5-1	once	TRBJ2-1
TGCAGTGCTATGTTATCCGCAGCCGAGCAGTACTTC	CSAMLSAAEQYF	-	TRBV20-1	few	TRBJ2-7
TGCGCCAGCAGTCCGGGACAGGGCTCGTACGAAAAACTGTTTTTT	CASSPGQGSYEKLFF	TRBD1	TRBV5-1	many	TRBJ1-4
TGTGCCAGCTCAACAAGAATGAACACTGAAGCTTTCTTT	CASSTRMNTEAFF	-	TRBV18	-	TRBJ1-1
TGTGCCAGCAGGACCGGGACTAGCGGGGTCTTCTCCAATGAGCAGTTCTTC	CASRTGTSGVFSNEQFF	TRBD2	TRBV12-3/TRBV12-4	-	TRBJ2-1
TGTGCCAGCAGCTTATCGCCTAGCGGGAGCTACGAGCAGTACTTC	CASSLSPSGSYEQYF	TRBD2	TRBV7-2	few	TRBJ2-7
TGTGCCAGCAGCTTAGAGGGCCCCAGCTCCTACAATGAGCAGTTCTTC	CASSLEGPSSYNEQFF	-	TRBV5-1	many	TRBJ2-1
TGTGCCAGCAGTCCCCCCCGGCTAGCGGAATACTACAATGAGCAGTTCTTC	CASSPPRLAEYYNEQFF	TRBD2	TRBV28	few	TRBJ2-1
TGTGCCAGCAGTGTATCGGCCAATTCACCCCTCCACTTT	CASSVSANSPLHF	-	TRBV27	-	TRBJ1-6
TGCAGTGCTAGAATCAGTCCGCTGACCTCTGGACAGGGAGAGATGAATGGCTACACCTTC	CSARISPLTSGQGEMNGYTF	TRBD1	TRBV20-1	-	TRBJ1-2
TGTGCCAGCAGCAATCTTAGGGTTTCTGAGCAGTTCTTC	CASSNLRVSEQFF	-	TRBV7-8	few	TRBJ2-1
TGTGCCAGCAGCGAACAGGGGGTCTCCTACAATGAGCAGTTCTTC	CASSEQGVSYNEQFF	TRBD1	TRBV12-3/TRBV12-4	many	TRBJ2-1
TGCAGTGCTAGAGCAGGACAGGGAGGGAACTATGGCTACACCTTC	CSARAGQGGNYGYTF	TRBD1	TRBV20-1	-	TRBJ1-2
TGTGCCAGCAGTCCCTTAGCGGGACCCGGAGCAGATACGCAGTATTTT	CASSPLAGPGADTQYF	TRBD2	TRBV12-3/TRBV12-4	few	TRBJ2-3
TGTGCCAGCACCCCGAGCGCCTACAATGAGCAGTACTTC	CASTPSAYNEQYF	-	TRBV6-1	few	TRBJ2-7
TGCAGCGTTGGTCCCCAGAATGAAGCTTTCTTT	CSVGPQNEAFF	-	TRBV29-1	-	TRBJ1-1
TGTGCCAGCAGCTCCCATGGTGAGCAGTTCTTC	CASSSHGEQFF	-	TRBV13	-	TRBJ2-1
TGCGCCAGCAGCAAAAGCCCTCAACTAGCGCCGAGGGGGAATGAGCAGTTCTTC	CASSKSPQLAPRGNEQFF	-	TRBV5-1	many	TRBJ2-1
TGTGCCAGCAGCGCCCGGGACGTCAGCACAGATACGCAGTATTTT	CASSARDVSTDTQYF	-	TRBV6-2/TRBV6-3	-	TRBJ2-3
TGTGCCAGCAGTCGGGCACAGGGAGGGCTATACGAGCAGTACTTC	CASSRAQGGLYEQYF	-	TRBV6-2/TRBV6-3	many	TRBJ2-7